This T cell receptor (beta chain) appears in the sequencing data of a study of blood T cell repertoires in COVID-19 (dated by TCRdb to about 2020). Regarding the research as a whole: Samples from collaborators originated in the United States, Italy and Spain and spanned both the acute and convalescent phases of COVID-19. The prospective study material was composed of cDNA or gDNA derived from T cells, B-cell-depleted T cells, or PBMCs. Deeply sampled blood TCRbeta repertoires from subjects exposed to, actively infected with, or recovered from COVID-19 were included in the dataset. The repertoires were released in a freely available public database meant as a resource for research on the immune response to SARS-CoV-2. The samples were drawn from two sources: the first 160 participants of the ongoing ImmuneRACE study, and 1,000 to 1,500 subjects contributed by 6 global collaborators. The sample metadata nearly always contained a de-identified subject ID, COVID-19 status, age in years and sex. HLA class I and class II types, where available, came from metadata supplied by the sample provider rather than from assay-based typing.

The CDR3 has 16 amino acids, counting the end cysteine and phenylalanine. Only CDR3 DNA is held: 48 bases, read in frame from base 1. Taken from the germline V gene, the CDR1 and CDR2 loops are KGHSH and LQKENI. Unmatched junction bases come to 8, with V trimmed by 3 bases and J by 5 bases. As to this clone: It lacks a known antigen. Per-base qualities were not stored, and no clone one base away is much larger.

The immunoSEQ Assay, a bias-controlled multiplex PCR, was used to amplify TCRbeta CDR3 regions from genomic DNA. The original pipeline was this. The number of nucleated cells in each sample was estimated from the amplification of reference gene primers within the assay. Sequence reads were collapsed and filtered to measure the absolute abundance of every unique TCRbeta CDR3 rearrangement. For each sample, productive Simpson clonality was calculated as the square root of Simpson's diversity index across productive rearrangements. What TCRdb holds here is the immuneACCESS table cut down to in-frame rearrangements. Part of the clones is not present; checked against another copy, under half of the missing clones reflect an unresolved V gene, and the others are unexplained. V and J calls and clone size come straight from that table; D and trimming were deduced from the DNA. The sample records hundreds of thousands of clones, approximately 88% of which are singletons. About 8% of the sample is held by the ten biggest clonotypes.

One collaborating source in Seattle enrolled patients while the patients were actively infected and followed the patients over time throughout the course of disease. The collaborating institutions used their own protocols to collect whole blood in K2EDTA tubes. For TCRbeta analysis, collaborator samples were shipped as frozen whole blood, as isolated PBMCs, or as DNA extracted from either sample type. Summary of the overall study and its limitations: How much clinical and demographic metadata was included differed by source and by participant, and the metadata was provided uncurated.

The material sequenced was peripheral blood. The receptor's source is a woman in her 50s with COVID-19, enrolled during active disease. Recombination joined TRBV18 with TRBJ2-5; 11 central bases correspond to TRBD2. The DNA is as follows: TGTGCCAGCTCACCTTCTAGCGGGGGGTCAGTTGAGACCCAGTACTTC. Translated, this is CASSPSSGGSVETQYF.